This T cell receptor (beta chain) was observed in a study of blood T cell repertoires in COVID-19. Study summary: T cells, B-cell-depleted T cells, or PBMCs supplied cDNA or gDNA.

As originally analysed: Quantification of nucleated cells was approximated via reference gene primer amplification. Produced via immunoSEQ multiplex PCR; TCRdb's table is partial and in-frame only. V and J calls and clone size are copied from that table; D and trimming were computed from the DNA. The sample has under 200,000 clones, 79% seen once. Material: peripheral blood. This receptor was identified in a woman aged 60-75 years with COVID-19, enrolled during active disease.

The CDR3 sequence: CASGGYGLYNEQFF. The CDR3 region has the DNA TGTGCCAGCGGGGGCTATGGGCTTTACAATGAGCAGTTCTTC. The J gene is TRBJ2-1, the V gene TRBV7-9; possible D gene TRBD1, 6 bases. The length of the CDR3 is 14 residues. Trimming removed 8 bases from V and 4 bases from J, with 15 bases in between. The germline V gene encodes CDR1 SEHNR and CDR2 FQNEAQ (reference sequence).